The subject of this entry is one T cell receptor (beta chain). Germline V lookup: CDR1 MNHEY, CDR2 SMNVEV (reference sequence). The CDR3 extends over 13 amino acids. The V and J ends lost 5 bases and 12 bases, in that order; junction bases with no gene match: 9. The data were taken from a study of T-cell reconstitution after alpha-beta-depleted transplantation in children. Using unique molecular identifiers, the investigators prepared the TCRbeta library. MiXCR was run by TCRdb on the PCR reads, yielding one entry per CDR3 protein. This sample has a few hundred thousand distinct CDR3 sequences; approximately 10% occur once, and the top ten carry under 3%.

This chain connects TRBV27 to TRBJ2-3; 9 bases map to TRBD1. This TCR was sampled from a human donor who donated a stem cell graft to a child with acute lymphoblastic leukemia. The source material was PBMCs from the stem cell graft donor, sampled from the stem cell graft. CDR3 sequence: CASSNRDRVFQYF. CDR3 nucleotides: TGTGCCAGCAGTAACCGGGACAGGGTTTTCCAGTATTTT.